Presented here are 15 T cell receptor beta chains from one specimen sequenced in a study of neoadjuvant anti-PD-1 for oral cavity cancer. Time point meaning: after neoadjuvant nivolumab, at surgical resection. Repertoires were generated with immunoSEQ multiplex PCR, while TCRdb's copy carries only in-frame clones and drops some. The sample lists about 42,000 clones, approximately 80% occurring once. The material was PBMCs, obtained after nivolumab (anti-PD-1) treatment. The receptors here all came from a person aged 40 to 85 with oral cavity squamous cell carcinoma.

This chain uses TRBV2 with TRBJ1-5; maybe TRBD1 (6 bases). Trimming removed 6 bases from V and 7 bases from J, with 16 bases in between. This CDR3 comprises 14 residues. CDR1 and CDR2 (germline): SNHLY, FYNNEI. The CDR3 DNA follows: TGTGCCAGCAGGGGGCGCAGGGGTGGCCAGCCCCAGCATTTT. Residues: CASRGRRGGQPQHF.

This clone was seen a single time. CDR3 protein: CASSLVVLSSGANVLTF. For the CDR3, the DNA is TGTGCCAGCAGCTTAGTTGTCCTAAGCTCTGGGGCCAACGTCCTGACTTTC. The chain couples TRBV7-6 to TRBJ2-6; unclear D gene. The ends were cut back, 1 base at V and 0 bases at J, with 10 bases in the middle. Per germline, CDR1 SGHVS and CDR2 FNYEAQ. The length of the CDR3 is 17 residues. Complete variable domain (other parts from reference TRBV7-6 and TRBJ2-6): GAGVSQSPRYKVTKRGQDVALRCDPISGHVSLYWYRQALGQGPEFLTYFNYEAQQDKSGLPNDRFSAERPEGSISTLTIQRTEQRDSAMYRCASSLVVLSSGANVLTFGAGSRLTVL.

The chain combines TRBV30 with TRBJ2-7, with D perhaps given as TRBD1 or TRBD2 (7 bases each). The CDR3 consists of 14 residues. The germline V and J ends were trimmed by 4 bases and 1 base, with 14 bases remaining between them. Per the germline V gene, CDR1 is GTSNPN and CDR2 is SVGIG (reference sequence). This CDR3 reads CAWKWQGGSYEQYF. CDR3 coding DNA: TGTGCCTGGAAGTGGCAGGGGGGGTCCTACGAGCAGTACTTC.

This clone has a single count. The genes are TRBV19 and TRBJ2-1; no definite D call. CDR1 and CDR2 from the germline V gene are LNHDA and SQIVND (reference sequence). The CDR3 has 14 amino acids. V was cut by 3 bases and J by 7 bases, with 13 bases left in between. This chain's CDR3 is CASSIQAVGNEQFF. CDR3 coding DNA: TGTGCCAGTAGTATCCAGGCAGTAGGAAATGAGCAGTTCTTC.

The genes are TRBV6-6 and TRBJ1-5; D uncertain. CDR3 length: 13 residues. Germline V gene sequence: CDR1 MNHNY, CDR2 SVGAGI (reference sequence). V lost 7 bases and J 4 bases, leaving 11 bases between the germline ends. CDR3 in amino acids: CASTPGGNQPQHF. In DNA, the CDR3 is TGTGCCAGCACCCCGGGAGGGAATCAGCCCCAGCATTTT.

The gene calls are TRBV20-1 and TRBJ2-5, with D possibly TRBD2 on 5 matching bases. This CDR3 comprises 11 residues. Deletions cut 4 bases from V and 5 bases from J, with 8 bases between. Germline lookup yields CDR1 DFQATT and CDR2 SNEGSKA (reference sequence). The CDR3 coding sequence is TGCAGTGCTATTACGGGGGAGACCCAGTACTTC. This encodes CSAITGETQYF.

The chain couples TRBV6-1 to TRBJ2-3; either TRBD1 or TRBD2 may supply D (5 bases each). This CDR3 comprises 15 residues. Germline CDR1 is MNHNS and CDR2 is SASEGT. The V end lost 8 bases, the J end lost 2 bases, and 17 bases lay between the germline ends. The CDR3 is CASGPGPQNTDTQYF. The CDR3 DNA sequence: TGTGCCAGCGGCCCGGGACCCCAGAACACAGATACGCAGTATTTT.

The chain uses TRBV7-9 and TRBJ2-5; D call uncertain. The CDR3 spans 14 residues. Germline CDR1 is SEHNR and CDR2 is FQNEAQ (reference sequence). V lost 1 base and J 2 bases, leaving 8 bases between the germline ends. In DNA, the CDR3 is TGTGCCAGCAGCTTAGGCTCAGTTCAAGAGACCCAGTACTTC. Its translation is CASSLGSVQETQYF.

The genes are TRBV7-8 and TRBJ1-1, with 7 bases identical to TRBD1. The V segment lost 5 bases and the J segment 6 bases; nucleotides outside the gene matches: 12. CDR1 and CDR2 (germline): SGHVS, FQNEAQ. The CDR3 extends over 15 amino acids. The DNA for the CDR3 is TGTGCCAGCAGCCTAACATTCGACAGGGCGGCTGAAGCTTTCTTT. This translates into CASSLTFDRAAEAFF. Using reference TRBV7-8 and TRBJ1-1 for the parts outside the CDR3, the full variable domain is GAGVSQSPRYKVAKRGQDVALRCDPISGHVSLFWYQQALGQGPEFLTYFQNEAQLDKSGLPSDRFFAERPEGSVSTLKIQRTQQEDSAVYLCASSLTFDRAAEAFFGQGTRLTVV.

This CDR3 reads CASSVELYPDEQYF. CDR3 coding DNA: TGTGCCAGCAGCGTAGAACTATACCCCGACGAGCAGTACTTC. The chain joins TRBV9 to TRBJ2-7; no definite D call. Germline V gives CDR1 SGDLS, CDR2 YYNGEE. This CDR3 region has 14 residues. V was shortened by 0 bases and J by 5 bases, with 12 bases between the two germline ends.

The chain is built from TRBV6-5 and TRBJ2-5; D ambiguous. Deletions cut 11 bases from V and 5 bases from J, with 21 bases between. Germline lookup yields CDR1 MNHEY and CDR2 SVGAGI. CDR3 size: 14 residues. The CDR3: CASRGLPSLETQYF. The DNA of the CDR3 is TGTGCCTCCCGAGGCCTACCCAGCTTGGAGACCCAGTACTTC.

The chain carries TRBV7-9 and TRBJ2-7; 7 positions agree with TRBD1. With V trimmed by 6 bases and J by 1 base, 6 bases remained unmatched. CDR1 and CDR2 (germline): SEHNR, FQNEAQ (reference sequence). The CDR3 totals 14 residues. The CDR3 protein is CASRSDRRSYEQYF. The CDR3 DNA reads TGTGCCAGCAGATCGGACAGGAGATCCTACGAGCAGTACTTC.

The V call is TRBV29-1, the J call TRBJ2-7; 11 positions agree with TRBD2. The CDR3 is 14 amino acids. The V segment lost 6 bases and the J segment 9 bases; nucleotides outside the gene matches: 13. CDR1 is SQVTM and CDR2 is ANQGSEA in the germline V gene. CDR3 sequence reads: CSVRAGTSGLGQYF. CDR3 DNA: TGCAGCGTACGAGCCGGGACTAGCGGCCTAGGGCAGTACTTC.

The rearrangement joins TRBV9 to TRBJ1-2; a weak D match, TRBD1 (5 bases). The CDR3 runs 14 residues. CDR1 and CDR2 from the germline V gene are SGDLS and YYNGEE. Trimming pared 4 bases from V and 8 bases from J, leaving 18 bases between. The CDR3: CASSPSGTAGGYTF. The DNA for the CDR3 is TGTGCCAGCAGCCCATCCGGGACCGCCGGGGGCTACACCTTC. The complete variable domain, with remaining parts taken from reference TRBV9 and TRBJ1-2, reads DSGVTQTPKHLITATGQRVTLRCSPRSGDLSVYWYQQSLDQGLQFLIQYYNGEERAKGNILERFSAQQFPDLHSELNLSSLELGDSALYFCASSPSGTAGGYTFGSGTRLTVV.

The gene calls are TRBV28 and TRBJ2-7; D gene ambiguous. Germline loops: CDR1 MDHEN, CDR2 SYDVKM. This CDR3 is built from 14 residues. V was trimmed by 3 bases and J by 5 bases, leaving 14 bases between them. CDR3 sequence reads: CASSFRRTYNEQYF. CDR3 bases: TGTGCCAGCAGTTTTAGGCGAACGTACAACGAGCAGTACTTC.